These T cell receptor beta chains were read from a single sample in a study of shared clonotypes between healthy human individuals. Repertoires were generated with immunoSEQ multiplex PCR, while TCRdb's copy carries only in-frame clones and drops some. The data show 950,000 to 1,100,000 clones, with approximately 80% seen just once and roughly 0.62% held by the top ten. Sequenced sample: memory CD4+ T cells from PBMCs. The receptor set was obtained from a man between 18 and 35 years old in good health. Some clones in this sample may be carry-over from other donors' samples. CDR3s include the opening cysteine and the closing phenylalanine or tryptophan. The order of the fields is J gene, D gene, V gene, clone size, CDR3 DNA, CDR3 protein. D genes are given only for firm matches. Some rows mark clone size as missing; the rest say once, few, many or name a class of expanded clone.

>TRBJ2-1|-|TRBV9|-
TGTGCCAGCAGCCCCCGGACCGCACATGAGCAGTTCTTC
CASSPRTAHEQFF
>TRBJ1-1|-|TRBV29-1|-
TGCAGCGTTGGAGAGTTAGGGGACACTGAAGCTTTCTTT
CSVGELGDTEAFF
>TRBJ2-1|-|TRBV6-6|many
TGTGCCAGCAGTCCCGGGAACAATGAGCAGTTCTTC
CASSPGNNEQFF
>TRBJ2-5|-|TRBV25-1|few
TGTGCCAGCAGTGAAGACAGACTCTACCAAGAGACCCAGTACTTC
CASSEDRLYQETQYF
>TRBJ2-1|-|TRBV7-2|-
TGTGCCAGCAGCCGCCGCGGGGGCCGGGGCAATGAGCAGTTCTTC
CASSRRGGRGNEQFF
>TRBJ1-2|TRBD1|TRBV6-1|-
TGTGCCAGCAGTGTCGACAGGGTGTGGCATGGCTACACCTTC
CASSVDRVWHGYTF
>TRBJ1-2|-|TRBV7-2|-
TGTGCCAGCAGCTCCGGGACCGGGAGGCGTGGCTACACCTTC
CASSSGTGRRGYTF
>TRBJ2-1|TRBD1|TRBV11-3|-
TGTGCCAGCAGCTTAGCGGTGGGACAGGGAATCCATGAGCAGTTCTTC
CASSLAVGQGIHEQFF
>TRBJ2-7|-|TRBV7-2|many
TGTGCCAGCAGCTTAGTAAGAAGTAGCTCCTACGAGCAGTACTTC
CASSLVRSSSYEQYF
>TRBJ2-7|TRBD2|TRBV5-1|-
TGCGCCAGCAGCGGACCGGCTAGCGGGGTTAGTGAGCAGTACTTC
CASSGPASGVSEQYF
>TRBJ1-5|-|TRBV5-1|-
TGCGCCAGCAGCTTGGACGGAATTAATCAGCCCCAGCATTTT
CASSLDGINQPQHF
>TRBJ1-1|TRBD1|TRBV9|-
TGTGCCAGCAGCGTGGACCCGATCGGGACAGCCACTGAAGCTTTCTTT
CASSVDPIGTATEAFF
>TRBJ2-7|-|TRBV19|-
TGTGCCAGTAGCAGCCCCGGTAGCAAATCCTACTACGAGCAGTACTTC
CASSSPGSKSYYEQYF
>TRBJ2-2|TRBD1|TRBV28|-
TGTGCCAGCAGTTCCCAAGGACAGGGGGCGCCCGGGGAGCTGTTTTTT
CASSSQGQGAPGELFF
>TRBJ2-1|-|TRBV7-2|-
TGTGCCAGCAACCGGCCGGTGGAACCTTACAATGAGCAGTTCTTC
CASNRPVEPYNEQFF
>TRBJ2-1|-|TRBV25-1|-
TGTGCCAGCAGCCCCCACCAGGGGCGGGAGAGCTCCGGTGAGCAGTTCTTC
CASSPHQGRESSGEQFF
>TRBJ2-1|TRBD2|TRBV18|-
TGTGCCAGCTCACCACGGACGGGAGGTAATATAGGAGAGCAGTTCTTC
CASSPRTGGNIGEQFF
>TRBJ1-5|-|TRBV6-6|-
TGTGCCAGTCGATCACTTTCGGGGGTAAGCAATCGACCCCAGCATTTT
CASRSLSGVSNRPQHF
>TRBJ2-7|TRBD2|TRBV2|-
TGTGCCAGCAGTGGGGGACTAGCGGAGATCTACGAGCAGTACTTC
CASSGGLAEIYEQYF
>TRBJ1-2|-|TRBV7-2|-
TGTGCCAGCACCCGGGGGGACGGTGGATATGGCTACACCTTC
CASTRGDGGYGYTF
>TRBJ2-5|TRBD1|TRBV27|-
TGTGCCAGCAGTTTATCGTCGCAGGGGGCGGCCCAGTACTTC
CASSLSSQGAAQYF
>TRBJ2-2|-|TRBV6-5|-
TGTGCCAGCAGTTATACCTTCCGTGGCGGGGAGCTGTTTTTT
CASSYTFRGGELFF
>TRBJ2-7|TRBD1|TRBV29-1|-
TGCAGCGTAGGGGACAGGTCCTACGAGCAGTACTTC
CSVGDRSYEQYF
>TRBJ1-4|TRBD1|TRBV19|few
TGTGCCAGTCTGCCGACAGGGTTGGATGAAAAACTGTTTTTT
CASLPTGLDEKLFF
>TRBJ1-1|-|TRBV9|many
TGTGCCAGCAGCGTCCGTTCGGGTCAGCCCCTTCTCCTGAACACTGAAGCTTTCTTT
CASSVRSGQPLLLNTEAFF
>TRBJ2-5|-|TRBV2|-
TGTGCCAGCAGTGTCCAGGGGGGCCAAGAGACCCAGTACTTC
CASSVQGGQETQYF
>TRBJ2-5|-|TRBV6-1|-
TGTGCCAGCAGTGAAGCGCCAGCGGGACACTACCAAGAGACCCAGTACTTC
CASSEAPAGHYQETQYF
>TRBJ2-7|-|TRBV7-9|-
TGTGCCAGCAGCCTAACGGGGGTTTCCTACGAGCAGTACTTC
CASSLTGVSYEQYF